This paragraph covers one T cell receptor beta chain sequence. This record belongs to a study of T cell responses to AZD1222 COVID-19 vaccine. V dropped 5 bases and J dropped 1 base, with 8 bases sitting between them. The germline V gene has CDR1 MNHEY and CDR2 SVGAGI. The CDR3 totals 13 residues. Libraries were prepared by immunoSEQ multiplex PCR; TCRdb keeps only in-frame clonotypes and omits some of them. The repertoire holds about 96,000 clones, with roughly nine tenths as singletons. The genes are TRBV6-5 and TRBJ2-5; D remains unclear. This sample comprised peripheral blood, obtained on day 0 of AZD1222 vaccination. The TCR comes from an adult in good health. The chain's CDR3 is CASSHISQETQYF. In DNA form, the CDR3 reads TGTGCCAGCAGTCACATCTCCCAAGAGACCCAGTACTTC.